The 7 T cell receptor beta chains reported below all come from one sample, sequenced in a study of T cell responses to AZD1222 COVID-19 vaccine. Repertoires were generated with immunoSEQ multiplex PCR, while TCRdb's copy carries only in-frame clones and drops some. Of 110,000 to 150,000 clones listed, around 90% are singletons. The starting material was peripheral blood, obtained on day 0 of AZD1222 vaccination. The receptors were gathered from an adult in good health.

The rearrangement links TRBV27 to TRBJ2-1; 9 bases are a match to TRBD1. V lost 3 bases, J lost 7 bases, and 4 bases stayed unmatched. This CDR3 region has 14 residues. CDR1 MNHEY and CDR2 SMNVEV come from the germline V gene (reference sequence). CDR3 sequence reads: CASSFGTGRNEQFF. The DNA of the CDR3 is TGTGCCAGCAGTTTTGGGACAGGGCGAAATGAGCAGTTCTTC.

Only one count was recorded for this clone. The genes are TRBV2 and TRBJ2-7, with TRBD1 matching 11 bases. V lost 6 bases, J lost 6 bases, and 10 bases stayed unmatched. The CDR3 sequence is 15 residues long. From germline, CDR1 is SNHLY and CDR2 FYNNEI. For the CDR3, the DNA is TGTGCCAGCAGGGTTGGGACAGGGGGATTTGCCGAGCAGTACTTC. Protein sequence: CASRVGTGGFAEQYF.

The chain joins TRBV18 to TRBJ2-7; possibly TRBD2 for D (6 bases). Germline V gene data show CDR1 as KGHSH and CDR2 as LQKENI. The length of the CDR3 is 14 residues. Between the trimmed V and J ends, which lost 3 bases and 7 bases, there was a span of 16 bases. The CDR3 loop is CASSPSGGAEEQYF. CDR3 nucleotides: TGTGCCAGCTCACCCTCCGGGGGAGCCGAAGAGCAGTACTTC. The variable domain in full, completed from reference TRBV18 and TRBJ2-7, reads NAGVMQNPRHLVRRRGQEARLRCSPMKGHSHVYWYRQLPEEGLKFMVYLQKENIIDESGMPKERFSAEFPKEGPSILRIQQVVRGDSAAYFCASSPSGGAEEQYFGPGTRLTVT.

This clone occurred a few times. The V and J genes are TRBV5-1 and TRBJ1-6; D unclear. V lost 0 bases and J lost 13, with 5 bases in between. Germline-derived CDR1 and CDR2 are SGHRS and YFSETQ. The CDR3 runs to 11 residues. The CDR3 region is CASSLGGPLHF. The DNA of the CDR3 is TGCGCCAGCAGCTTGGGCGGTCCCCTCCACTTT.

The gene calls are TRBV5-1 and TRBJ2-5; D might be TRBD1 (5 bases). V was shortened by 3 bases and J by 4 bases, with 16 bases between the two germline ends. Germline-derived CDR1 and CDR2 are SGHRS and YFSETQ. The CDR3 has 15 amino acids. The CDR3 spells CASSSRGAQGETQYF. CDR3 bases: TGCGCCAGCAGCTCCCGTGGCGCGCAGGGAGAGACCCAGTACTTC.

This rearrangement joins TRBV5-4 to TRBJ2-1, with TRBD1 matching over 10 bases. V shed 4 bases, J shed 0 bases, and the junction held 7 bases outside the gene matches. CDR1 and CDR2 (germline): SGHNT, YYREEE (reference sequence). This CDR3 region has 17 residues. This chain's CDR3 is CASSPGQGRSSYNEQFF. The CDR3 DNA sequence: TGTGCCAGCAGCCCGGGACAGGGGCGCAGCTCCTACAATGAGCAGTTCTTC. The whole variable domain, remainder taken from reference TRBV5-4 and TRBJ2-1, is ETGVTQSPTHLIKTRGQQVTLRCSSQSGHNTVSWYQQALGQGPQFIFQYYREEENGRGNFPPRFSGLQFPNYSSELNVNALELDDSALYLCASSPGQGRSSYNEQFFGPGTRLTVL.

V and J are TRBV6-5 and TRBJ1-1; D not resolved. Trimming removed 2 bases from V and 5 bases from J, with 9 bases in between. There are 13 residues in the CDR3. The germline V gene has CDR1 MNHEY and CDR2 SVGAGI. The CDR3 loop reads CASSYHGPTEAFF. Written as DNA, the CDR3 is TGTGCCAGCAGTTACCACGGGCCGACTGAAGCTTTCTTT.